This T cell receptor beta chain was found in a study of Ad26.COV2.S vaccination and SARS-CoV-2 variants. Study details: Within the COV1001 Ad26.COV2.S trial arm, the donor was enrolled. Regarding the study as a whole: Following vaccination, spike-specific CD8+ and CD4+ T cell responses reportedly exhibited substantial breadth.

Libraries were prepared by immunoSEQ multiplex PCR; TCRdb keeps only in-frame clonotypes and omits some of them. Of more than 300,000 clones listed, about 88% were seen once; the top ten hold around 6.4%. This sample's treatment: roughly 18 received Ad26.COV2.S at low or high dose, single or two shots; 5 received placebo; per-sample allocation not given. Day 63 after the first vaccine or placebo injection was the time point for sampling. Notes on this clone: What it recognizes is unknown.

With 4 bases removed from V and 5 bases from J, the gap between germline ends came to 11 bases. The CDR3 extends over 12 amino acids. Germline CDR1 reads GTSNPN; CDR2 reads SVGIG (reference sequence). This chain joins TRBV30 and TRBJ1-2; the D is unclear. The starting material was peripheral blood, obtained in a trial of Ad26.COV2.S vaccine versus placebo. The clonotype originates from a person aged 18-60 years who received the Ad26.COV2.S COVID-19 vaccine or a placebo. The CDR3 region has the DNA TGTGCCTGGACCTCAGGAATTTATGGCTACACCTTC. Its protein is CAWTSGIYGYTF.